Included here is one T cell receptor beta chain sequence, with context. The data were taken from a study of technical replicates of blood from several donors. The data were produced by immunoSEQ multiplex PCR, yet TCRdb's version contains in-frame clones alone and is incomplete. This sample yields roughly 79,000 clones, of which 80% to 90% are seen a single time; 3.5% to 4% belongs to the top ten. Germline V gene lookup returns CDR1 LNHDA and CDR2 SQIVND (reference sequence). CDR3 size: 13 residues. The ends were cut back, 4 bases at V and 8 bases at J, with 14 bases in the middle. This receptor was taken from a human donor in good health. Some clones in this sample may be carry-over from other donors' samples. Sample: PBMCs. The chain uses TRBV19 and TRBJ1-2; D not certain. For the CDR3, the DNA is TGTGCCAGTAGTACCTCCGGGGTTAGGGGCTACACCTTC. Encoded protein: CASSTSGVRGYTF.